The 22 T cell receptor beta chains reported below all come from one sample, sequenced in a study of blood T cell repertoires in COVID-19. Some clones are missing from TCRdb's copy, which holds only in-frame ones; the method was immunoSEQ multiplex PCR. In the table there are 140,000 or so clones, almost 85% of which are singletons. Sequencing used peripheral blood. These receptors were collected from a man in his fifties with acute or convalescent COVID-19.

The genes are TRBV19 and TRBJ1-2, with TRBD1 identical over 8 bases. Trimming took 3 bases from V and 4 from J; bases not matched to a gene: 7. The CDR3 has 15 amino acids. CDR1 LNHDA and CDR2 SQIVND come from the germline V gene (reference sequence). The CDR3 nucleotides are TGTGCCAGTAGTATCGAGCCAGGGGGCGCCTATGGCTACACCTTC. Amino acid sequence: CASSIEPGGAYGYTF.

The V gene is TRBV27, the J gene TRBJ1-5; the match to TRBD1 covers 8 bases. The germline CDR1 and CDR2 sequences are MNHEY and SMNVEV (reference sequence). The CDR3 is 14 amino acids. V dropped 6 bases and J dropped 0; count of bases not matched to a gene: 1. The CDR3 coding sequence is TGTGCCAGCAGGACAGGGGTTAGCAATCAGCCCCAGCATTTT. Its translation is CASRTGVSNQPQHF.

This clone came up a few times. The chain employs TRBV6-5 and TRBJ1-5, with D uncertain. Germline CDR1 is MNHEY and CDR2 is SVGAGI. The CDR3 has 12 amino acids. The V gene lost 7 bases and the J gene lost 5 bases, with 9 bases spanning the gap. This chain's CDR3 is CASKQEDQPQHF. Here the CDR3 DNA reads TGTGCCAGCAAGCAGGAAGATCAGCCCCAGCATTTT.

The V and J genes are TRBV28 and TRBJ2-5; 7 nucleotides agree with TRBD1. Germline V gives CDR1 MDHEN, CDR2 SYDVKM. V lost 6 bases to trimming and J lost 5 bases; unmatched junction nucleotides: 9. CDR3 length: 14 residues. The CDR3 DNA is TGTGCCAGCAGCTTACAGACAGGGCTGGAGACCCAGTACTTC. This sequence encodes CASSLQTGLETQYF.

The J gene is TRBJ1-4, the V gene TRBV7-9, with D perhaps matching TRBD1 (5 bases). This CDR3 is built from 12 residues. The V end lost 6 bases, the J end lost 5 bases, and 7 bases lay between the germline ends. Germline CDR1 reads SEHNR; CDR2 reads FQNEAQ (reference sequence). The CDR3 sequence: CASSPGNEKLFF. The CDR3 bases are TGTGCCAGCAGTCCAGGGAATGAAAAACTGTTTTTT.

This chain links TRBV7-9 with TRBJ2-5; 10 nucleotides align to TRBD1. The V segment lost 6 bases and the J segment 4 bases; nucleotides outside the gene matches: 8. Per the germline V gene, CDR1 is SEHNR and CDR2 is FQNEAQ (reference sequence). The CDR3 is made up of 15 amino acids. CDR3 protein: CASRVDRGRGETQYF. CDR3 bases: TGTGCCAGCAGGGTCGACAGGGGGCGGGGAGAGACCCAGTACTTC. Full variable domain (missing parts from reference TRBV7-9 and TRBJ2-5): DTGVSQNPRHKITKRGQNVTFRCDPISEHNRLYWYRQTLGQGPEFLTYFQNEAQLEKSRLLSDRFSAERPKGSFSTLEIQRTEQGDSAMYLCASRVDRGRGETQYFGPGTRLLVL.

J is TRBJ1-2 and V is TRBV4-1, with 7 positions matching TRBD1. This CDR3 region has 14 residues. Germline V gene lookup returns CDR1 MGHRA and CDR2 YSYEKL. V was clipped by 3 bases and J by 2 bases; unmatched bases: 3. The CDR3 loop is CASSQGQWNYGYTF. The CDR3 DNA reads TGCGCCAGCAGCCAGGGACAGTGGAACTATGGCTACACCTTC.

The chain recombines TRBV5-4 with TRBJ2-1; TRBD1 matches at 10 bases. V shed 0 bases, J shed 6 bases, and the junction held 3 bases outside the gene matches. CDR1 SGHNT and CDR2 YYREEE come from the germline V gene (reference sequence). This CDR3 region has 15 residues. The CDR3 sequence: CASSLVGTGVNEQFF. CDR3 nucleotide sequence: TGTGCCAGCAGCTTGGTTGGGACAGGGGTCAATGAGCAGTTCTTC.

V usage is TRBV29-1 and J usage is TRBJ1-2, with D maybe TRBD1 (5 bases). The germline V gene encodes CDR1 SQVTM and CDR2 ANQGSEA. V dropped 6 bases and J dropped 4 bases, with 15 bases sitting between them. This CDR3 has 13 residues. The CDR3: CSVNRLMSYGYTF. The DNA for the CDR3 is TGCAGCGTCAACAGGCTGATGAGCTATGGCTACACCTTC.

V usage is TRBV9 and J usage is TRBJ2-1, with D maybe TRBD2 (6 bases). This CDR3 region has 15 residues. Germline V gives CDR1 SGDLS, CDR2 YYNGEE. Trimming pared 2 bases from V and 2 bases from J, leaving 11 bases between. CDR3 sequence (DNA): TGTGCCAGCAGCGTTAGCGGAAGCCCCTACAATGAGCAGTTCTTC. Its protein product is CASSVSGSPYNEQFF.

CDR3 sequence reads: CASSTERSNEQFF. CDR3 DNA sequence: TGTGCCAGCAGCACAGAGCGGTCCAATGAGCAGTTCTTC. The chain couples TRBV11-3 to TRBJ2-1; maybe TRBD2 (5 bases). This CDR3 is built from 13 residues. Trimming cost V 5 bases and J 6 bases, with 11 bases left between them. In germline, CDR1 is SGHNT, CDR2 YENEEA.

The rearrangement links TRBV6-2 or TRBV6-3 to TRBJ2-1; no definite D call. V dropped 2 bases and J dropped 6 bases, with 8 bases sitting between them. The CDR3 is made up of 13 amino acids. The germline CDR1 and CDR2 sequences are MNHEY and SVGEGT. CDR3 in amino acids: CASSYLRSNEQFF. CDR3 coding DNA: TGTGCCAGCAGTTACCTTCGGAGCAATGAGCAGTTCTTC.

This clone was detected once. The V and J genes are TRBV5-1 and TRBJ2-3, with 8 nucleotides matching TRBD2. CDR1 SGHRS and CDR2 YFSETQ come from the germline V gene. V shed 4 bases, J shed 0 bases, and the junction held 10 bases outside the gene matches. This CDR3 has 17 amino acids. Here the CDR3 reads CASSKDQAGVSTDTQYF. CDR3 sequence (DNA): TGCGCCAGCAGCAAGGACCAAGCGGGAGTCAGCACAGATACGCAGTATTTT.

This clone has only one observation. The chain's CDR3 is CASTPGFTGELFF. The DNA of the CDR3 is TGCGCCAGCACCCCAGGGTTCACCGGGGAGCTGTTTTTT. The rearrangement joins TRBV10-1 to TRBJ2-2; tentatively, D is TRBD1 (5 bases). With 7 bases removed from V and 4 bases from J, the gap between germline ends came to 10 bases. Germline V gene sequence: CDR1 WNHNN, CDR2 SYGVQD (reference sequence). The length of the CDR3 is 13 residues.

This clone was detected only a few times. The rearrangement joins TRBV6-1 to TRBJ1-1; possible D gene TRBD1, 6 bases. Germline lookup yields CDR1 MNHNS and CDR2 SASEGT. The CDR3 spans 13 residues. Trimming took off 2 bases at V and 11 bases at J, with 15 bases between the two ends. The CDR3 reads CASSETSPRGAFF. In nucleotides, the CDR3 is TGTGCCAGCAGTGAAACCTCCCCAAGGGGGGCTTTCTTT.

This chain links TRBV12-3 or TRBV12-4 with TRBJ2-5; no clear D gene. Trimming took off 6 bases at V and 4 bases at J, with 6 bases between the two ends. CDR3 length: 11 residues. The CDR3 region is CASRLAETQYF. The CDR3 nucleotides are TGTGCCAGCAGGCTGGCAGAGACCCAGTACTTC.

This clone showed up just a few times. The chain couples TRBV7-6 to TRBJ2-7, with TRBD1 identical over 9 bases. There are 15 residues in the CDR3. J gave up 1 base and V 4 bases, and 5 bases lay outside the gene matches. Germline lookup yields CDR1 SGHVS and CDR2 FNYEAQ. Here the CDR3 DNA reads TGTGCCAGCAGCTCGGGACAGGGTAGGTCCTACGAGCAGTACTTC. Protein product: CASSSGQGRSYEQYF.

This clone was found a few times. This sequence joins TRBV19 and TRBJ2-5, with 9 bases that match TRBD1. Per the germline V gene, CDR1 is LNHDA and CDR2 is SQIVND (reference sequence). The CDR3 runs to 14 residues. V shed 9 bases and J 6 bases; nucleotides not matched to a gene: 11. In DNA, the CDR3 is TGTGCCAGCGCCGCGGGACAGGGAGTCAAGACCCAGTACTTC. Translation gives CASAAGQGVKTQYF.

The rearrangement uses TRBV19 and TRBJ2-7; 16 bases are a match to TRBD2. Per the germline V gene, CDR1 is LNHDA and CDR2 is SQIVND (reference sequence). The CDR3 totals 17 residues. The trim removed 5 bases at V and 4 bases at J, leaving 8 bases unmatched. The DNA for the CDR3 is TGTGCCAGTAGTGCGGGGACTAGCGGGAGGGCGGTTTACGAGCAGTACTTC. Its translation: CASSAGTSGRAVYEQYF.

This chain links TRBV6-1 with TRBJ1-1; no reliable D call. CDR1 and CDR2 from the germline V gene are MNHNS and SASEGT. V lost 2 bases and J lost 1, with 5 bases in between. The CDR3 covers 13 residues. This CDR3 reads CASSEQENTEAFF. The CDR3 nucleotides read TGTGCCAGCAGTGAACAGGAGAACACTGAAGCTTTCTTT.

The V call is TRBV11-2, the J call TRBJ2-3, with D possibly matching TRBD2 (5 bases). Germline V gives CDR1 SGHAT, CDR2 FQNNGV. The CDR3 has 15 residues. Trimming shortened V by 5 bases and J by 1 base, and 13 bases separated the two germline ends. CDR3 sequence: CASSPSLGGTDTQYF. CDR3 coding DNA: TGTGCCAGCAGCCCTTCACTAGGCGGCACAGATACGCAGTATTTT.

The CDR3 loop reads CASSATDNQPQHF. As DNA, the CDR3 is TGCGCCAGCAGTGCGACAGACAATCAGCCCCAGCATTTT. V usage is TRBV10-1 and J usage is TRBJ1-5, with D perhaps TRBD1 (5 bases). Germline CDR1 reads WNHNN; CDR2 reads SYGVQD (reference sequence). This CDR3 spans 13 amino acids. Deletions cut 4 bases from V and 3 bases from J, with 7 bases between.